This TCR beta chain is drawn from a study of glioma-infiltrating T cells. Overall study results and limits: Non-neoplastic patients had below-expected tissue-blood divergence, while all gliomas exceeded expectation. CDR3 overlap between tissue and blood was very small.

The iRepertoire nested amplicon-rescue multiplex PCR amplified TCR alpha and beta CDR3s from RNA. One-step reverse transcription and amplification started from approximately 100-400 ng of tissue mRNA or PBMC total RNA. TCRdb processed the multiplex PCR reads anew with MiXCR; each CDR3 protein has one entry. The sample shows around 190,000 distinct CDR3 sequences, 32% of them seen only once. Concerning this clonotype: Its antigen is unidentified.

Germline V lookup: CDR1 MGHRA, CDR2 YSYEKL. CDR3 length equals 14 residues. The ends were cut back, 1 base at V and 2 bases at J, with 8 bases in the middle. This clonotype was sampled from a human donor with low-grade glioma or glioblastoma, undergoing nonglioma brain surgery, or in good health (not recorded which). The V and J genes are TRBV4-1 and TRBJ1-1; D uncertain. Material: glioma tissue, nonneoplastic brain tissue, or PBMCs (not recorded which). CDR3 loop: CASSQGGANTEAFF. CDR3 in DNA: TGCGCCAGCAGCCAAGGGGGAGCTAACACTGAAGCTTTCTTT.